Sequencing of this T cell receptor (beta chain) was carried out in a study of CD8+ T cells in alopecia areata. About the research overall: Donors of skin were C3H/HeJ mice aged about 6-13 months with spontaneous alopecia, and recipients were approximately 6-10-week-old female C3H/HeJ mice.

Overall study findings and caveats: Against the mouse data, patients shared TCRs less clearly, possibly for HLA reasons. Greater clonality was observed in lesional scalp samples, especially alopecia totalis/universalis, versus normal scalp. Scalp samples also yield sequences of resident alphabeta T cells from normal skin.

To note about this clone: Its specificity is unknown. The gene names here belong to mouse. The read ends 4 residues early relative to the CDR3; the germline J gene fills the gap.

As the sequencing template, cDNA was produced by extracting RNA and reverse transcribing it. Assay used: immunoSEQ multiplex PCR; TCRdb lists only in-frame clones, some missing. Recorded here are some 120,000 clones, with no singletons, and the ten leading clones hold around a fifth. CDR1 and CDR2 (germline): NNHDY, SYVADS. Losses at the gene ends were 4 bases for V and 2 bases for J; bases not matched to a gene: 2. The CDR3 sequence is 14 residues long. The sequenced sample consisted of lesional skin. The chain employs TRBV13-3 and TRBJ2-4; 9 bases line up with TRBD2. The sequence was obtained from a C3H/HeJ mouse with alopecia areata. These mice share the MHC haplotype H2-k. CDR3 DNA (partial): TGTGCCAGCAGTTGGGGGGGCGTTCAAAAC. This encodes CASSWGGVQN. The entire CDR3 sequence reads CASSWGGVQNTLYF.